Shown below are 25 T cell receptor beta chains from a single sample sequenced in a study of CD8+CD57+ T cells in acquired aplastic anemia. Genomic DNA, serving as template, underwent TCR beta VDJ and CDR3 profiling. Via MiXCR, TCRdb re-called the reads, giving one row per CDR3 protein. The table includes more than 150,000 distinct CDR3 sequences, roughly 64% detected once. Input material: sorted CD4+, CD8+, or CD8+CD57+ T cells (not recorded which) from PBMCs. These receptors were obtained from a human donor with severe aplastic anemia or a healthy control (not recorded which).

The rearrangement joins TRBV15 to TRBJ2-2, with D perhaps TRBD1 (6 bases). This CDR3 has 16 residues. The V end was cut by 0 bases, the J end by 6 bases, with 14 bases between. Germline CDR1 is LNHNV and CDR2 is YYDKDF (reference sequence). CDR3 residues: CATSRDEQGWAGELFF. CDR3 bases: TGTGCCACCAGCAGAGATGAGCAGGGGTGGGCCGGGGAGCTGTTTTTT.

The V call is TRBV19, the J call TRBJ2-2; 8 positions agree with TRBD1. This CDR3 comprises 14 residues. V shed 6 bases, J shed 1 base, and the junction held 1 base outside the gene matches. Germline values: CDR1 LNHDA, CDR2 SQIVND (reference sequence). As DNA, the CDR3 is TGTGCCAGTAGCGGACAGGGGAACACCGGGGAGCTGTTTTTT. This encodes CASSGQGNTGELFF.

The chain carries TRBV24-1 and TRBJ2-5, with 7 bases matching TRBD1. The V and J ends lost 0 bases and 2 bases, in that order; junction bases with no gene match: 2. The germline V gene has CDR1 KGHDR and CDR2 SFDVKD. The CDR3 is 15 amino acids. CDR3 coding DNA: TGTGCCACCAGTGATTTGCAACAGGGGCAAGAGACCCAGTACTTC. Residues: CATSDLQQGQETQYF.

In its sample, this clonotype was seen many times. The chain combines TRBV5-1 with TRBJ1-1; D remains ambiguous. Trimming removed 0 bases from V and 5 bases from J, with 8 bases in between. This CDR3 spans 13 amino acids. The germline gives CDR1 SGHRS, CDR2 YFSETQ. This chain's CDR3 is CASSLETGTEAFF. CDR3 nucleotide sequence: TGCGCCAGCAGCTTGGAGACGGGGACTGAAGCTTTCTTT.

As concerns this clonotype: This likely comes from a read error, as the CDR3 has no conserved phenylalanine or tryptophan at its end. The CDR3 coding sequence is TGTGCCAGCACCCTGACAGGAACCGGGGAGCTGTTTCTT. Protein sequence: CASTLTGTGELFL. J is TRBJ2-2 and V is TRBV25-1; a possible D gene is TRBD1 (6 bases). The V and J ends lost 7 bases and 5 bases respectively, with 11 bases between them. Looked up from germline, CDR1 is MGHDK and CDR2 is SYGVNS. This CDR3 contains 13 residues.

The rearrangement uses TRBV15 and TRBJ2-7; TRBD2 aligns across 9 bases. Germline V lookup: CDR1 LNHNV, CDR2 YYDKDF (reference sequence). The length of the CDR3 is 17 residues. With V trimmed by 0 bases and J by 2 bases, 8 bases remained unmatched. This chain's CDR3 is CATSRDWAGGPAYEQYF. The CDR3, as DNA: TGTGCCACCAGCAGAGATTGGGCGGGAGGGCCGGCCTACGAGCAGTACTTC.

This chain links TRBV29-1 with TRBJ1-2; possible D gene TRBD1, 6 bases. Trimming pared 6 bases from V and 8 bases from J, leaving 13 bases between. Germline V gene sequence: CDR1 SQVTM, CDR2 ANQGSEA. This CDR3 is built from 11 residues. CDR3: CSVGDIEGYTF. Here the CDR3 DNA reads TGCAGCGTGGGGGACATTGAAGGCTACACCTTC.

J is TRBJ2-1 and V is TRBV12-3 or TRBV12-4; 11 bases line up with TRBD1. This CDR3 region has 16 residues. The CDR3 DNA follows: TGTGCTAGTGGTTTGGTGGACAGGGGGCTCTACAATGAGCAGTTCTTC. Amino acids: CASGLVDRGLYNEQFF.

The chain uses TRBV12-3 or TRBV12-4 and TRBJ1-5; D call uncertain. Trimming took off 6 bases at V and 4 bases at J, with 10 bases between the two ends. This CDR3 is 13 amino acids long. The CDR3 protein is CASRPGGNQPQHF. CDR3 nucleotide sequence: TGTGCCAGCAGACCCGGAGGTAATCAGCCCCAGCATTTT.

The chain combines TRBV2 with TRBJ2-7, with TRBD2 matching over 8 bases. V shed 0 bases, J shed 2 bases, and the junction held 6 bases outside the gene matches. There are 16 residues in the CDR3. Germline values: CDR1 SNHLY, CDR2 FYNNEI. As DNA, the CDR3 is TGTGCCAGCAGTGAAGCGCTACCCGGGGGGGCCTACGAGCAGTACTTC. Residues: CASSEALPGGAYEQYF.

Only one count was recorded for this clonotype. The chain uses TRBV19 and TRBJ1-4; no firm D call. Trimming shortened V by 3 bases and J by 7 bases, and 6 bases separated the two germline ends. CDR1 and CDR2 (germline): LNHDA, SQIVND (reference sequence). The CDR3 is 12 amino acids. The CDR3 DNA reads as TGTGCCAGTAGTATGGGAGGTGAAAAACTGTTTTTT. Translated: CASSMGGEKLFF. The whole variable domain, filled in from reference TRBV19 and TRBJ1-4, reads DGGITQSPKYLFRKEGQNVTLSCEQNLNHDAMYWYRQDPGQGLRLIYYSQIVNDFQKGDIAEGYSVSREKKESFPLTVTSAQKNPTAFYLCASSMGGEKLFFGSGTQLSVL.

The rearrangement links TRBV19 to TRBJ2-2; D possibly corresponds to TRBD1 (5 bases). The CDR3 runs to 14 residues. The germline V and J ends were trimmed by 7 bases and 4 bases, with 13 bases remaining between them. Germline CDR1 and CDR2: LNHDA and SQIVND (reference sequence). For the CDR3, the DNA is TGTGCCAGTATTCAGGGCGCCGGCACCGGGGAGCTGTTTTTT. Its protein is CASIQGAGTGELFF.

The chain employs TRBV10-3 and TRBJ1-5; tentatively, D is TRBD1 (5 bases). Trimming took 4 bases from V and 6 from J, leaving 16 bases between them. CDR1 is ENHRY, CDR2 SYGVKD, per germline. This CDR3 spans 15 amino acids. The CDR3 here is CAISVDSRGGQPQHF. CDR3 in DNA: TGTGCCATCAGTGTCGACAGTCGCGGGGGTCAGCCCCAGCATTTT.

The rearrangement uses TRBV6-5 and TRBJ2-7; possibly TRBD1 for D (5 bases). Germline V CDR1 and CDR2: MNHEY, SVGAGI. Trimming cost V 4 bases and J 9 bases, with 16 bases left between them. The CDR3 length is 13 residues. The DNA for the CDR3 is TGTGCCAGCAGTTTTGGGCAGGGAACGTTGCAGTACTTC. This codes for CASSFGQGTLQYF.

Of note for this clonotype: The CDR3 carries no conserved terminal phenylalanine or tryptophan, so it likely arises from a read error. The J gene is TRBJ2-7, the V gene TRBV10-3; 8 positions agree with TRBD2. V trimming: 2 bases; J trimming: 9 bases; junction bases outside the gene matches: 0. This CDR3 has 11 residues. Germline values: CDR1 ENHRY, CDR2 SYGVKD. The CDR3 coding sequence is TGTGCCATCAGTGAGCGGGGGGGGCAGTACCTC. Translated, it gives CAISERGGQYL.

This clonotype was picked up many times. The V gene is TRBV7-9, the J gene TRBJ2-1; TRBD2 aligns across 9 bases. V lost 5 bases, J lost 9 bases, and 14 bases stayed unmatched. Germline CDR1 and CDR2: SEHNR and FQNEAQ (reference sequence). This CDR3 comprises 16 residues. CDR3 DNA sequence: TGTGCCAGCAGCCCTTGGTATAGCGGGGGCATAGGTGAGCAGTTCTTC. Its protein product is CASSPWYSGGIGEQFF. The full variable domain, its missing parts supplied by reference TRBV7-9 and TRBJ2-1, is DTGVSQNPRHKITKRGQNVTFRCDPISEHNRLYWYRQTLGQGPEFLTYFQNEAQLEKSRLLSDRFSAERPKGSFSTLEIQRTEQGDSAMYLCASSPWYSGGIGEQFFGPGTRLTVL.

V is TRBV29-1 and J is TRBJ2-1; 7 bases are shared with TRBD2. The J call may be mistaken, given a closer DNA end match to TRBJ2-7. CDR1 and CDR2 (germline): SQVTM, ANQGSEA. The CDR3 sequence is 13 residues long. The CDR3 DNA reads TGCAGCGTGTCCGGGACTATCCTTTACGAGCAGTACTTC. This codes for CSVSGTILYEQYF.

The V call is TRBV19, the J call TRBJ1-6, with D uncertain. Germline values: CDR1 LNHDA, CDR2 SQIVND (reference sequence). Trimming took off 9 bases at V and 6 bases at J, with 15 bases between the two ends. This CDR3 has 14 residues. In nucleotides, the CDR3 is TGTGCCAGCGCCGGGATTGGGTTTAATTCACCCCTCCACTTT. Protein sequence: CASAGIGFNSPLHF.

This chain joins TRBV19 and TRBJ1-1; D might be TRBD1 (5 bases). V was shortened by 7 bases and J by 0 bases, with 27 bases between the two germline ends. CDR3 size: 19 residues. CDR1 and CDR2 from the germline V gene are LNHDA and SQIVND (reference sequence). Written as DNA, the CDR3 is TGTGCCAGTACCTCATCGGGACGGTCCTTACTGCGGATGAACACTGAAGCTTTCTTT. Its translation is CASTSSGRSLLRMNTEAFF.

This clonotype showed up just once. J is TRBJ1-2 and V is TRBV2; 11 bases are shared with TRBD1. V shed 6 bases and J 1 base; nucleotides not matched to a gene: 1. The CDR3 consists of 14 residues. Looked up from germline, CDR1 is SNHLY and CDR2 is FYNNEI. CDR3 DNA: TGTGCCAGCAGGGACAGGGGGCTTAACTATGGCTACACCTTC. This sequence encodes CASRDRGLNYGYTF.

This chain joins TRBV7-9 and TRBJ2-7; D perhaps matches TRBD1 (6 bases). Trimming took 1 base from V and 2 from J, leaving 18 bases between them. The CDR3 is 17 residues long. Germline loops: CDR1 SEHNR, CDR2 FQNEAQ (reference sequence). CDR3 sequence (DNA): TGTGCCAGCAGCTTAGGGGGCGTTAGGCAGGGGACCTACGAGCAGTACTTC. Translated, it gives CASSLGGVRQGTYEQYF.

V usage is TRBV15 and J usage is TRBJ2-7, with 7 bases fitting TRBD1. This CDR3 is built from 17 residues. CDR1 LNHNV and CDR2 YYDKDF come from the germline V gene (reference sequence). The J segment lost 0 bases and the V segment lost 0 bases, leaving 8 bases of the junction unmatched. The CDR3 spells CATSRDDLGQSSYEQYF. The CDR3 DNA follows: TGTGCCACCAGCAGAGATGATCTGGGACAGAGCTCCTACGAGCAGTACTTC.

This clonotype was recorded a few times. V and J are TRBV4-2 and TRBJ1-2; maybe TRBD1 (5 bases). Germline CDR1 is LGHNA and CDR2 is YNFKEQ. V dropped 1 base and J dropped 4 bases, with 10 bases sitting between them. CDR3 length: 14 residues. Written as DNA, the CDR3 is TGTGCCAGCAGCCAAGGAGGCAGGGCCTATGGCTACACCTTC. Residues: CASSQGGRAYGYTF.

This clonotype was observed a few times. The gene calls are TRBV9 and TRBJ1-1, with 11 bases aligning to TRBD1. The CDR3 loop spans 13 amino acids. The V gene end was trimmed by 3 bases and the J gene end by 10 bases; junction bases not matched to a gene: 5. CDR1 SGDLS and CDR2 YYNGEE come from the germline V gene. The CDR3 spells CASSAGDRGVAFF. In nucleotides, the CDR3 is TGTGCCAGCAGCGCGGGGGACAGGGGGGTAGCTTTCTTT.

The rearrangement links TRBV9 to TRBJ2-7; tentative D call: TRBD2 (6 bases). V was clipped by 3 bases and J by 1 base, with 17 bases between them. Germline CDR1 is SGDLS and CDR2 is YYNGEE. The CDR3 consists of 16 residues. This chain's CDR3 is CASSEWGDSSSYEQYF. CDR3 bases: TGTGCCAGCAGCGAGTGGGGGGATTCATCGTCCTACGAGCAGTACTTC.